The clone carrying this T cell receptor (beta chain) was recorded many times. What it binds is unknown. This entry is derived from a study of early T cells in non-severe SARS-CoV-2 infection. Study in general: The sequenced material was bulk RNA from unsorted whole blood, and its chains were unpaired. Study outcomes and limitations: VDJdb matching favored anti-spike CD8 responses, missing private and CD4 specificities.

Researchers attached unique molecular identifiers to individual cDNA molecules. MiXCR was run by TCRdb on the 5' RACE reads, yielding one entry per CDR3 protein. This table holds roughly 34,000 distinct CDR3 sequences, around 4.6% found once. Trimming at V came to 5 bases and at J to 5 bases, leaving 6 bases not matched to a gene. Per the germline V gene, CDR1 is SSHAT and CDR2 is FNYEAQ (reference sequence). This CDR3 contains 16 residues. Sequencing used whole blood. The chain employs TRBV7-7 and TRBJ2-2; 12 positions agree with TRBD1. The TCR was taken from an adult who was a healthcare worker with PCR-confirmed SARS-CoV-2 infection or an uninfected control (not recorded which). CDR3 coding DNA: TGTGCCAGCAGCCCCGGGACAGGGGGCGCGACCGGGGAGCTGTTTTTT. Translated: CASSPGTGGATGELFF.